A single sample gave rise to the 29 T cell receptor beta chains below, sequenced in a study of T cells in localized non-small cell lung cancer. Sequenced by immunoSEQ multiplex PCR; TCRdb stores in-frame clones only, minus some. The sample carries around 29,000 clones, about nine tenths recorded once. Material: peripheral blood, obtained before any cancer treatment. These receptors were obtained from a woman aged 40-70 years with stage I lung adenocarcinoma.

The gene calls are TRBV5-1 and TRBJ1-1, with 9 bases lining up with TRBD1. CDR1 and CDR2 from the germline V gene are SGHRS and YFSETQ. This CDR3 contains 14 residues. Germline trimming cut 3 bases from V and 1 base from J; bases unmatched to any gene: 1. The CDR3: CASSSGQGNTEAFF. CDR3 nucleotides: TGCGCCAGCAGCTCGGGACAGGGGAACACTGAAGCTTTCTTT.

J is TRBJ1-2 and V is TRBV7-9; D gene ambiguous. V was pared by 7 bases and J by 10 bases, with 13 bases between. Germline V lookup: CDR1 SEHNR, CDR2 FQNEAQ (reference sequence). The CDR3 extends over 11 amino acids. The CDR3 sequence is CASTDLRVYTF. The DNA for the CDR3 is TGTGCCAGCACCGACCTCCGGGTCTACACCTTC.

This sequence joins TRBV27 and TRBJ1-2, with 11 bases fitting TRBD1. The germline V gene has CDR1 MNHEY and CDR2 SMNVEV (reference sequence). The CDR3 is 14 amino acids. V shed 1 base and J 8 bases; nucleotides not matched to a gene: 3. CDR3 nucleotide sequence: TGTGCCAGCAGTTTATACGGGACAGGGGGAGGCTACACCTTC. Its translation: CASSLYGTGGGYTF.

This CDR3 reads CSVRTGFETYEQYF. The CDR3 nucleotides are TGCAGCGTTCGTACAGGGTTCGAGACCTACGAGCAGTACTTC. This sequence joins TRBV29-1 and TRBJ2-7; tentative D call: TRBD1 (6 bases). V lost 5 bases and J 2 bases, leaving 16 bases between the germline ends. CDR3 size: 14 residues. In germline, CDR1 is SQVTM, CDR2 ANQGSEA.

CDR3 in amino acids: CASSLQGAADTQYF. The CDR3, as DNA: TGTGCCAGCAGCTTACAGGGGGCCGCAGATACGCAGTATTTT. The chain has TRBV7-9 and TRBJ2-3, with 8 bases lining up with TRBD1. Germline V lookup: CDR1 SEHNR, CDR2 FQNEAQ (reference sequence). CDR3 size: 14 residues. V lost 2 bases and J lost 4; bases outside the gene matches: 2.

This chain's CDR3 is CASSQGGRELFF. The CDR3 coding sequence is TGTGCCAGCAGCCAAGGTGGGCGGGAGCTGTTTTTT. V is TRBV4-2 and J is TRBJ2-2; D is ambiguous. This CDR3 is built from 12 residues. Looked up from germline, CDR1 is LGHNA and CDR2 is YNFKEQ. The V end was cut by 1 base, the J end by 9 bases, with 6 bases between.

The chain has TRBV10-3 and TRBJ1-5, with D maybe TRBD1 (5 bases). Germline V gives CDR1 ENHRY, CDR2 SYGVKD. This CDR3 has 15 residues. Trimming pared 3 bases from V and 0 bases from J, leaving 9 bases between. In DNA, the CDR3 is TGTGCCATCAGTGAAGGGGCCCTTAGCAATCAGCCCCAGCATTTT. Amino acids: CAISEGALSNQPQHF.

V is TRBV9 and J is TRBJ1-6; TRBD1 matches at 9 bases. The junction had 6 bases not matched to a gene; V was cut back by 4 bases and J by 4 bases. Germline CDR1 is SGDLS and CDR2 is YYNGEE. CDR3 length equals 16 residues. The CDR3 spells CASSPRTGAYNSPLHF. The CDR3 DNA reads as TGTGCCAGCAGCCCCCGGACAGGGGCTTATAATTCACCCCTCCACTTT.

The rearrangement uses TRBV6-5 and TRBJ1-3, with TRBD1 matching over 7 bases. The CDR3 extends over 15 amino acids. Germline lookup yields CDR1 MNHEY and CDR2 SVGAGI. The V segment lost 6 bases and the J segment 4 bases; nucleotides outside the gene matches: 9. The CDR3: CASSPRGGAGNTIYF. The CDR3 coding sequence is TGTGCCAGCAGCCCCAGAGGGGGCGCAGGAAACACCATATATTTT.

This clone was seen a few times. This sequence joins TRBV4-2 and TRBJ2-1; TRBD2 agrees at 9 bases. The CDR3 is made up of 17 amino acids. Trimming removed 0 bases from V and 6 bases from J; junction bases left unmatched: 9. The V gene's germline CDR1 is LGHNA and CDR2 YNFKEQ. CDR3 nucleotide sequence: TGTGCCAGCAGCCAAGAGTACGTTAGCGGGAGTCCCAATGAGCAGTTCTTC. Its translation: CASSQEYVSGSPNEQFF.

This rearrangement joins TRBV11-2 to TRBJ1-2; the D gene is possibly TRBD1 (5 bases). V lost 5 bases, J lost 4 bases, and 17 bases lay in between. The CDR3 totals 15 residues. Per the germline V gene, CDR1 is SGHAT and CDR2 is FQNNGV. The CDR3 is CASSETGTLLYGYTF. The CDR3 region has the DNA TGTGCCAGCAGCGAGACCGGGACCCTTCTCTATGGCTACACCTTC.

This clone is medium-sized. The chain is built from TRBV11-2 and TRBJ2-1; D not certain. CDR1 and CDR2 (germline): SGHAT, FQNNGV. The V and J ends lost 6 bases and 3 bases respectively, with 9 bases between them. The CDR3 is 13 amino acids. As DNA, the CDR3 is TGTGCCAGCAGAATTTCGAGCTACAATGAGCAGTTCTTC. This codes for CASRISSYNEQFF.

On this clone: At one boundary the junction diverges from the germline segment, which might be a read error. This chain links TRBV5-1 with TRBJ2-7, with D possibly TRBD2 on 6 matching bases. The CDR3 extends over 15 amino acids. Germline loops: CDR1 SGHRS, CDR2 YFSETQ. The CDR3 DNA reads TGCGCCAGCAGCTTGGAGGAAGGGACTTACCCCCAGAGGAACTTC. Translating it yields CASSLEEGTYPQRNF.

This sequence joins TRBV19 and TRBJ2-7; D is perhaps TRBD1 (5 bases). V gave up 5 bases and J gave up 3 bases, with 14 bases separating them. The CDR3 has 14 residues. Germline V gene data show CDR1 as LNHDA and CDR2 as SQIVND (reference sequence). The CDR3 region has the DNA TGTGCCAGTAGTGTCGACAGCGCAGGCTACGAGCAGTACTTC. It encodes CASSVDSAGYEQYF.

The chain recombines TRBV5-1 with TRBJ1-1; perhaps TRBD1 as D (6 bases). There are 15 residues in the CDR3. V lost 4 bases and J 1 base, leaving 14 bases between the germline ends. CDR1 and CDR2 (germline): SGHRS, YFSETQ. CDR3 sequence (DNA): TGCGCCAGCAGCCGCAACCGACAGGAGAACACTGAAGCTTTCTTT. Translation gives CASSRNRQENTEAFF.

This chain uses TRBV7-2 with TRBJ2-7, with unresolved D. The CDR3 is 15 amino acids. The germline V gene has CDR1 SGHTA and CDR2 FQGNSA. Deletions cut 0 bases from V and 4 bases from J, with 13 bases between. The chain's CDR3 is CASSLADARAYEQYF. For the CDR3, the DNA is TGTGCCAGCAGCTTAGCGGATGCTAGAGCTTACGAGCAGTACTTC. The full variable domain, its missing parts supplied by reference TRBV7-2 and TRBJ2-7, is GAGVSQSPSNKVTEKGKDVELRCDPISGHTALYWYRQSLGQGLEFLIYFQGNSAPDKSGLPSDRFSAERTGGSVSTLTIQRTQQEDSAVYLCASSLADARAYEQYFGPGTRLTVT.

This rearrangement joins TRBV5-1 to TRBJ1-1; D is ambiguous. Germline CDR1 SGHRS, CDR2 YFSETQ. The CDR3 has 14 residues. With 5 bases removed from V and 4 bases from J, the gap between germline ends came to 15 bases. CDR3 coding DNA: TGCGCCAGCAGTTCGGCAGCTGGTCTCACTGAAGCTTTCTTT. As protein: CASSSAAGLTEAFF.

This chain joins TRBV6-5 and TRBJ1-3; D is ambiguous. The V gene's germline CDR1 is MNHEY and CDR2 SVGAGI. This CDR3 is 13 amino acids long. Trimming left V 0 bases short and J 4 bases short, with 4 bases between. The CDR3 reads CASSYSNGNTIYF. The CDR3 coding sequence is TGTGCCAGCAGTTACTCGAACGGAAACACCATATATTTT.

In its sample, this clone was seen a few times. An end of the junction differs from the germline gene, which may be a read error. The chain is built from TRBV12-5 and TRBJ1-1; TRBD1 matches 9 bases. The CDR3 consists of 17 residues. Germline V gene sequence: CDR1 LGHNT, CDR2 FRNRAP. CDR3 sequence reads: CASSLVRQGGMNTEAFF. The CDR3 DNA reads as TGTGCTAGTAGTTTGGTTAGACAGGGGGGGATGAACACTGAAGCTTTCTTT.

This clone was found once. This sequence joins TRBV7-2 and TRBJ2-5; 8 bases map to TRBD1. J gave up 5 bases and V 1 base, and 0 bases lay outside the gene matches. The CDR3 runs to 13 residues. Germline V gene data show CDR1 as SGHTA and CDR2 as FQGNSA. CDR3 in DNA: TGTGCCAGCAGCTTAGACAGGGGGGAGACCCAGTACTTC. Translation gives CASSLDRGETQYF. Full variable domain (outside the CDR3, taken from reference TRBV7-2 and TRBJ2-5): GAGVSQSPSNKVTEKGKDVELRCDPISGHTALYWYRQSLGQGLEFLIYFQGNSAPDKSGLPSDRFSAERTGGSVSTLTIQRTQQEDSAVYLCASSLDRGETQYFGPGTRLLVL.

There are a few counts of this clone. This chain links TRBV5-6 with TRBJ2-3, with no clear D. V was trimmed by 2 bases and J by 5 bases, leaving 12 bases between them. CDR3 length equals 14 residues. The germline gives CDR1 SGHDT, CDR2 YYEEEE. The CDR3 DNA is TGTGCCAGCAGCTTCGAACGGCTGGGAGATACGCAGTATTTT. Translating it yields CASSFERLGDTQYF.

The rearrangement joins TRBV19 to TRBJ2-1, with D possibly matching TRBD1 (6 bases). The CDR3 has 15 residues. V was clipped by 6 bases and J by 4 bases, with 16 bases between them. Germline V gives CDR1 LNHDA, CDR2 SQIVND (reference sequence). The CDR3 here is CASSEIPTGYNEQFF. CDR3 nucleotides: TGTGCCAGTAGCGAAATCCCCACAGGGTACAATGAGCAGTTCTTC.

The chain links TRBV7-8 to TRBJ2-7; 13 positions match TRBD2. Trimming cost V 4 bases and J 4 bases; bases outside gene matches: 4. Per the germline V gene, CDR1 is SGHVS and CDR2 is FQNEAQ. The CDR3 is 15 residues long. The CDR3 DNA sequence: TGTGCCAGCAGCTGGACTAGCGGGAGAAAATACGAGCAGTACTTC. It yields the protein CASSWTSGRKYEQYF.

The genes are TRBV29-1 and TRBJ2-2; TRBD1 matches 7 bases. The CDR3 sequence is 14 residues long. Per the germline V gene, CDR1 is SQVTM and CDR2 is ANQGSEA. V shed 4 bases and J 1 base; nucleotides not matched to a gene: 3. CDR3 in DNA: TGCAGCGTTGGAAGACAGGGGAACACCGGGGAGCTGTTTTTT. It translates to CSVGRQGNTGELFF.

This chain uses TRBV10-3 with TRBJ2-6; unclear D gene. Germline V gene sequence: CDR1 ENHRY, CDR2 SYGVKD. V dropped 4 bases and J dropped 0 bases, with 4 bases sitting between them. This CDR3 contains 14 residues. The CDR3 loop is CAISGSSGANVLTF. CDR3 bases: TGTGCCATCAGTGGGAGCTCTGGGGCCAACGTCCTGACTTTC.

The chain links TRBV18 to TRBJ2-1, with no clear D. The ends were cut back, 1 base at V and 7 bases at J, with 11 bases in the middle. The CDR3 consists of 14 residues. CDR1 KGHSH and CDR2 LQKENI come from the germline V gene. CDR3 DNA sequence: TGTGCCAGCTCACCACGGCAGACGACTAATGAGCAGTTCTTC. Translating gives CASSPRQTTNEQFF.

The gene calls are TRBV2 and TRBJ1-6; possibly TRBD1 for D (5 bases). The V end was cut by 2 bases, the J end by 8 bases, with 13 bases between. The CDR3 has 15 residues. Germline CDR1 is SNHLY and CDR2 is FYNNEI. The CDR3 loop reads CASSERGLQDSPLHF. DNA of the CDR3: TGTGCCAGCAGTGAACGGGGCCTCCAGGATTCACCCCTCCACTTT.

The chain combines TRBV7-2 with TRBJ1-5, with D perhaps matching TRBD1 (6 bases). Germline V gives CDR1 SGHTA, CDR2 FQGNSA. The CDR3 loop spans 15 amino acids. V lost 1 base to trimming and J lost 4 bases, with 11 bases between them. The CDR3 spells CASSLGRDKNQPQHF. CDR3 nucleotide sequence: TGTGCCAGCAGCTTAGGTAGGGACAAGAATCAGCCCCAGCATTTT.

The V gene is TRBV9, the J gene TRBJ2-5; 7 nucleotides agree with TRBD2. Per the germline V gene, CDR1 is SGDLS and CDR2 is YYNGEE. V shed 0 bases, J shed 4 bases, and the junction held 9 bases outside the gene matches. The CDR3 has 16 amino acids. CDR3 loop: CASSVDPGGGGETQYF. The CDR3, as DNA: TGTGCCAGCAGCGTAGACCCTGGGGGGGGAGGAGAGACCCAGTACTTC. The full variable domain, completed using reference TRBV9 and TRBJ2-5, is DSGVTQTPKHLITATGQRVTLRCSPRSGDLSVYWYQQSLDQGLQFLIQYYNGEERAKGNILERFSAQQFPDLHSELNLSSLELGDSALYFCASSVDPGGGGETQYFGPGTRLLVL.